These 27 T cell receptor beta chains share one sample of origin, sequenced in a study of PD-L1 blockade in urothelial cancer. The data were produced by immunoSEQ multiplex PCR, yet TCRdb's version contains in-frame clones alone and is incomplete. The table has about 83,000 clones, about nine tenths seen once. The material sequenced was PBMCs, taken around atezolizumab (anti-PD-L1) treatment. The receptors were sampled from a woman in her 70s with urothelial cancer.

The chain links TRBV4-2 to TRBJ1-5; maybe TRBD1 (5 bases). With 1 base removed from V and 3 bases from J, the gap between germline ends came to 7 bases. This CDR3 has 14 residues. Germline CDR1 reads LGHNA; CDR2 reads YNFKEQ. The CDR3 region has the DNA TGTGCCAGCAGCCAAGGACAGAACAATCAGCCCCAGCATTTT. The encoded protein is CASSQGQNNQPQHF.

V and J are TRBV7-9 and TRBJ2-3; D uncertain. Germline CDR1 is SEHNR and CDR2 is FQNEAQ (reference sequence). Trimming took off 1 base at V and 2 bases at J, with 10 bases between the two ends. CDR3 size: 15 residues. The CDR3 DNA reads TGTGCCAGCAGCTTAGTAGTTCTGCCCACAGATACGCAGTATTTT. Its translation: CASSLVVLPTDTQYF. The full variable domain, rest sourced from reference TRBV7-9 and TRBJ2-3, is DTGVSQNPRHKITKRGQNVTFRCDPISEHNRLYWYRQTLGQGPEFLTYFQNEAQLEKSRLLSDRFSAERPKGSFSTLEIQRTEQGDSAMYLCASSLVVLPTDTQYFGPGTRLTVL.

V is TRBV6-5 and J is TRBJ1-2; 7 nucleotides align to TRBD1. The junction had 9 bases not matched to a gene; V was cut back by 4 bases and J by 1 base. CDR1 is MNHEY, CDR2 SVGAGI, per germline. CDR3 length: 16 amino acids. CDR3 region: CASSSGTVIYNYGYTF. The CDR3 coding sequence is TGTGCCAGCAGTTCCGGGACAGTAATTTATAACTATGGCTACACCTTC.

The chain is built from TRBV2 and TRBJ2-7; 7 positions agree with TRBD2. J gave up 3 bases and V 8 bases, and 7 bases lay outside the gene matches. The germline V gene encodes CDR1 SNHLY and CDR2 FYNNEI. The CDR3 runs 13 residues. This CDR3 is CASGGGSLYEQYF. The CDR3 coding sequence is TGTGCCAGCGGGGGGGGGAGCCTCTACGAGCAGTACTTC.

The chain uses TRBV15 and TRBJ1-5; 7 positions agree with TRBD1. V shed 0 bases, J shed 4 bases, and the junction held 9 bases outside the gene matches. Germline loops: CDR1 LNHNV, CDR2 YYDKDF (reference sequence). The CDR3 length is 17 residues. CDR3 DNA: TGTGCCACCAGCAGAGAGGTTACAGGGGCCCCAAATCAGCCCCAGCATTTT. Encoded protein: CATSREVTGAPNQPQHF.

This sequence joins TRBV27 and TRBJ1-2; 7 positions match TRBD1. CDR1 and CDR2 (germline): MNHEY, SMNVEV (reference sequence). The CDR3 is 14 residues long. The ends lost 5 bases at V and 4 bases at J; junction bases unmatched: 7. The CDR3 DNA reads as TGTGCCAGCAGTCCCCAACAGGGGCCCTATGGCTACACCTTC. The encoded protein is CASSPQQGPYGYTF.

In DNA form, the CDR3 reads TGTGCCAGCAGTTTTCGGGGGGGGGACAACTATGGCTACACCTTC. Amino acid sequence: CASSFRGGDNYGYTF. The V gene is TRBV27, the J gene TRBJ1-2; TRBD1 might be the D (5 bases). Between the trimmed V and J ends, which lost 3 bases and 2 bases, there was a span of 13 bases. CDR1 MNHEY and CDR2 SMNVEV come from the germline V gene (reference sequence). The CDR3 consists of 15 residues.

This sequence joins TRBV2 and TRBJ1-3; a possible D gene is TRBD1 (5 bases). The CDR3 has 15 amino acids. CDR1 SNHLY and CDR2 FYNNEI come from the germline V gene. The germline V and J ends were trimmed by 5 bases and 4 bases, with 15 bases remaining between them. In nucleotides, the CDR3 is TGTGCCAGCAGTCCGGGGGGGGTTCCAGGAAACACCATATATTTT. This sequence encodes CASSPGGVPGNTIYF.

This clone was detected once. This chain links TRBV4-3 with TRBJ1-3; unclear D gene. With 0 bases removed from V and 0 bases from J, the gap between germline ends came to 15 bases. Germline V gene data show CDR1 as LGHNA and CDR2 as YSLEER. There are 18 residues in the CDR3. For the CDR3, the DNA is TGCGCCAGCAGCCAAGACCCTCCTAAGACTTACTCTGGAAACACCATATATTTT. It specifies CASSQDPPKTYSGNTIYF.

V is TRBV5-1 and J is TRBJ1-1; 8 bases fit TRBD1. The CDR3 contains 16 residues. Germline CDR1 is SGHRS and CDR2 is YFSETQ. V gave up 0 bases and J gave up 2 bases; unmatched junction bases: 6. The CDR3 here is CASSLGTGGGNTEAFF. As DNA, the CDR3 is TGCGCCAGCAGCTTGGGTACAGGGGGGGGAAACACTGAAGCTTTCTTT.

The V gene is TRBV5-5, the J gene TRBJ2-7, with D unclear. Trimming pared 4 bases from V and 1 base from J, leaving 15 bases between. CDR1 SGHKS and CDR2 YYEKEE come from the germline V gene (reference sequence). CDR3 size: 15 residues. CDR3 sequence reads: CASSPRRGRSYEQYF. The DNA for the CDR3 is TGTGCCAGCAGCCCCCGCCGAGGTAGGTCCTACGAGCAGTACTTC.

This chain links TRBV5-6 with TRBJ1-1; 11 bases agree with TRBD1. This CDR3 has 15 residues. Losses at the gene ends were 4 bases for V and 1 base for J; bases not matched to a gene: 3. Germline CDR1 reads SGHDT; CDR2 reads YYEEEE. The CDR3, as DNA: TGTGCCAGCAGCAAAGGGACAGGGGGGAACACTGAAGCTTTCTTT. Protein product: CASSKGTGGNTEAFF.

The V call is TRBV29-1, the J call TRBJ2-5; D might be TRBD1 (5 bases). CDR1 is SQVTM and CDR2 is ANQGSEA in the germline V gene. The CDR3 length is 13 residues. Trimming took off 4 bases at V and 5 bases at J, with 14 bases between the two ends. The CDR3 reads CSVGSGMGETQYF. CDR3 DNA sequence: TGCAGCGTTGGATCAGGGATGGGGGAGACCCAGTACTTC.

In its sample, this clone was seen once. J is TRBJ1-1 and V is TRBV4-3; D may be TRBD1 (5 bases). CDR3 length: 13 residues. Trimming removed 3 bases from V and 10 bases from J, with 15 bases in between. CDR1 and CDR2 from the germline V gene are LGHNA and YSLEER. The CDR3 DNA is TGCGCCAGCAGCCAGACAAGACGTGGGGCAGCTTTCTTT. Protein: CASSQTRRGAAFF.

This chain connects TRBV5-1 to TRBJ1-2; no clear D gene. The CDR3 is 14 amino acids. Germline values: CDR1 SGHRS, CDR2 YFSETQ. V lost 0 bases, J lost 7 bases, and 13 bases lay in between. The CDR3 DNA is TGCGCCAGCAGCTTGGCCGTCAGCCGGGGTGGCTACACCTTC. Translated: CASSLAVSRGGYTF.

The CDR3 here is CASSHRTGPTINQPQHF. CDR3 in DNA: TGTGCCAGCAGCCACAGGACAGGGCCCACCATCAATCAGCCCCAGCATTTT. This chain uses TRBV7-2 with TRBJ1-5; TRBD1 agrees at 8 bases. Germline loops: CDR1 SGHTA, CDR2 FQGNSA. The CDR3 contains 17 residues. V gave up 5 bases and J gave up 3 bases; unmatched junction bases: 12.

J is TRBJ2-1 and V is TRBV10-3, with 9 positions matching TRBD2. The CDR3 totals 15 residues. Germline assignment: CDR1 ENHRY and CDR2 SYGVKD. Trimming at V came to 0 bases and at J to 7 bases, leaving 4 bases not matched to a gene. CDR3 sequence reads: CAISESLAGRNEQFF. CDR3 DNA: TGTGCCATCAGTGAGTCTCTAGCGGGGAGGAATGAGCAGTTCTTC.

CDR3 DNA sequence: TGTGCCACCAGCAGAGATGTGGTGACAGGGTACGAGCAGTACTTC. Amino acids: CATSRDVVTGYEQYF. The chain couples TRBV15 to TRBJ2-7; 7 nucleotides agree with TRBD1. V gave up 0 bases and J gave up 4 bases; unmatched junction bases: 6. Germline lookup yields CDR1 LNHNV and CDR2 YYDKDF (reference sequence). CDR3 length equals 15 residues. Full variable domain (outside the CDR3, taken from reference TRBV15 and TRBJ2-7): DAMVIQNPRYQVTQFGKPVTLSCSQTLNHNVMYWYQQKSSQAPKLLFHYYDKDFNNEADTPDNFQSRRPNTSFCFLDIRSPGLGDTAMYLCATSRDVVTGYEQYFGPGTRLTVT.

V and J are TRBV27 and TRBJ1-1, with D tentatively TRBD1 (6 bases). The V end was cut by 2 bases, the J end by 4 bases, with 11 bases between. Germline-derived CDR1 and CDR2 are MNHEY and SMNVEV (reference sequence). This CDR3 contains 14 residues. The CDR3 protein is CASSLIGGPTEAFF. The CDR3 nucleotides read TGTGCCAGCAGTTTAATCGGGGGGCCCACTGAAGCTTTCTTT.

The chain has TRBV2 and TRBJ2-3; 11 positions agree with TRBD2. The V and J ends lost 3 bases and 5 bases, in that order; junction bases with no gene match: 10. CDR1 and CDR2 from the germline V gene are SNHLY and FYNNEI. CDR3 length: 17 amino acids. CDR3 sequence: CASSDIPGLAAKDTQYF. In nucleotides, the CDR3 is TGTGCCAGCAGTGATATCCCGGGACTAGCGGCAAAAGATACGCAGTATTTT.

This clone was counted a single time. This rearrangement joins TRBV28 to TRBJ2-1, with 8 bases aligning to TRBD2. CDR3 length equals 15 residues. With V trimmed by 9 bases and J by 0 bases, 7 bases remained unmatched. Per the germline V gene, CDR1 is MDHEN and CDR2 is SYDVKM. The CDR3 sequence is CASRPGGASYNEQFF. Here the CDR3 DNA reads TGTGCCAGTCGCCCCGGGGGGGCCTCCTACAATGAGCAGTTCTTC.

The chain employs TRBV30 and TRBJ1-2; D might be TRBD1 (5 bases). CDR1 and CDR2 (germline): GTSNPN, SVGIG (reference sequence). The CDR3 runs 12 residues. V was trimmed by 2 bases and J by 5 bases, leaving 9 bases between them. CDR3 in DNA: TGTGCCTGGAGTCTAGGGGATTATGGCTACACCTTC. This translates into CAWSLGDYGYTF.

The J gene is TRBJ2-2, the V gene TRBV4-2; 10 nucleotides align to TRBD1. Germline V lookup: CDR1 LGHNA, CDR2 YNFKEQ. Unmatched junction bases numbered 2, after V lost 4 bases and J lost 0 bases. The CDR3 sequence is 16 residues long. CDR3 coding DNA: TGTGCCAGCAGCCCAGGGACAGGGGCGAACACCGGGGAGCTGTTTTTT. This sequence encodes CASSPGTGANTGELFF.

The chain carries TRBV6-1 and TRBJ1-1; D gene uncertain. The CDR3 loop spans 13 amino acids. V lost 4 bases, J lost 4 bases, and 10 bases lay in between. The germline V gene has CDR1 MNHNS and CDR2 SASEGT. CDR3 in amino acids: CASSAEVGTEAFF. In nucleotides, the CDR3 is TGTGCCAGCAGTGCGGAGGTTGGCACTGAAGCTTTCTTT.

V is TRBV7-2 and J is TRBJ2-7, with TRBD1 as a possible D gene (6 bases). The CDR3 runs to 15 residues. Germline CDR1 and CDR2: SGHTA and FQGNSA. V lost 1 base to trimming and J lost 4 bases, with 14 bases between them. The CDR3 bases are TGTGCCAGCAGCTTAGTTGCCCAGGGGTTGTACGAGCAGTACTTC. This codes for CASSLVAQGLYEQYF.

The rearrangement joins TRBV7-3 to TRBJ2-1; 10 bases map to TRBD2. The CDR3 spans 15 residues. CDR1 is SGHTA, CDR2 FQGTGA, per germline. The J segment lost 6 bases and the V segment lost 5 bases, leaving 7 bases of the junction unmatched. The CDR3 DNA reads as TGTGCCAGCAGCCCAATAGCGGGAGGCTTCAATGAGCAGTTCTTC. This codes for CASSPIAGGFNEQFF.

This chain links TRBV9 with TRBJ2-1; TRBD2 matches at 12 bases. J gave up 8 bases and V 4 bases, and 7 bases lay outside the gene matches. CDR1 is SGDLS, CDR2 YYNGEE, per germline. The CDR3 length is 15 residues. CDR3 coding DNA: TGTGCCAGCAGCCCTAGCGGGAGGGCCGGGGATGAGCAGTTCTTC. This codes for CASSPSGRAGDEQFF.